The 2 T cell receptor beta chains below come from one sample, sequenced in a study of blood T cell repertoires in COVID-19. TCRdb's copy holds only in-frame clones and misses some; the assay was immunoSEQ multiplex PCR. In the table there are a few hundred thousand clones, about 85% of which are singletons. Source material: peripheral blood. The receptors derive from a man aged 60-69 years who had recovered from COVID-19.

V is TRBV11-2 and J is TRBJ2-4; the D gene is possibly TRBD2 (6 bases). Trimming left V 0 bases short and J 5 bases short, with 17 bases between. CDR3 length: 17 amino acids. The germline V gene has CDR1 SGHAT and CDR2 FQNNGV. This CDR3 reads CASSLDRGFGSQNIQYF. DNA of the CDR3: TGTGCCAGCAGCTTAGATCGAGGGTTCGGGAGCCAAAACATTCAGTACTTC.

The DNA of the CDR3 is TGTGCCAGCAGCCACCAGGGGGTTGACTCTGGAAACACCATATATTTT. It translates to CASSHQGVDSGNTIYF. This chain links TRBV28 with TRBJ1-3; 7 nucleotides align to TRBD1. Trimming at V came to 6 bases and at J to 0 bases, leaving 8 bases not matched to a gene. The CDR3 has 16 amino acids. Germline V gene lookup returns CDR1 MDHEN and CDR2 SYDVKM.